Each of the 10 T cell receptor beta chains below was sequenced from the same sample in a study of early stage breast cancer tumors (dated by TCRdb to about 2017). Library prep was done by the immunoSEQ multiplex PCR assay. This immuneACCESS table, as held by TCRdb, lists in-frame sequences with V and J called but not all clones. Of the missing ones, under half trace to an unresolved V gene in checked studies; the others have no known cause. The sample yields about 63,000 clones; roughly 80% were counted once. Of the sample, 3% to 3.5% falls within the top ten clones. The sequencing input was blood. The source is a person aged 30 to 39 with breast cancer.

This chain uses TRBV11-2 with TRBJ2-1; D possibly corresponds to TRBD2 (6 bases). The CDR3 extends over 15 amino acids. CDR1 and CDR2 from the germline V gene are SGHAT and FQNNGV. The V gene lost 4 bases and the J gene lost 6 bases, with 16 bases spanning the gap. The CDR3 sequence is CASSSLPGRLNEQFF. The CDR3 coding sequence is TGTGCCAGCAGCTCCCTCCCAGGGAGGCTCAATGAGCAGTTCTTC.

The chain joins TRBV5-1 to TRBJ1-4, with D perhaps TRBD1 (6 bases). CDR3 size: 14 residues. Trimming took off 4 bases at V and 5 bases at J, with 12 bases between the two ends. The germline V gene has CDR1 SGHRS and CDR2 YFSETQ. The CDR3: CASSGGQSNEKLFF. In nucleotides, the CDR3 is TGCGCCAGCAGCGGCGGACAGTCCAATGAAAAACTGTTTTTT.

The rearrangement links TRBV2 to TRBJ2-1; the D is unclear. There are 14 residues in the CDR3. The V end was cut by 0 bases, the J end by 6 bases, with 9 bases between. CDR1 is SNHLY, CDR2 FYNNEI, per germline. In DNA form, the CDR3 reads TGTGCCAGCAGTGAAGCAAATAGCCGCAATGAGCAGTTCTTC. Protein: CASSEANSRNEQFF.

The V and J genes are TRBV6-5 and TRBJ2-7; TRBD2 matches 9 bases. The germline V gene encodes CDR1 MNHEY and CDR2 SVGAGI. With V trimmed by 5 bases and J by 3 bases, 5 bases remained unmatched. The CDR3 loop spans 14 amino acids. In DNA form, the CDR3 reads TGTGCCAGCAGTCAGCTAGCGGGGAGCTACGAGCAGTACTTC. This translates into CASSQLAGSYEQYF.

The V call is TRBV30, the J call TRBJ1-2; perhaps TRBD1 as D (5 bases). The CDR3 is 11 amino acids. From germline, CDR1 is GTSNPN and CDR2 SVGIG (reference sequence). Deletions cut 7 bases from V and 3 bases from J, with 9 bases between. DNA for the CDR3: TGTGCCTTCAGGGTGGACTATGGCTACACCTTC. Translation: CAFRVDYGYTF.

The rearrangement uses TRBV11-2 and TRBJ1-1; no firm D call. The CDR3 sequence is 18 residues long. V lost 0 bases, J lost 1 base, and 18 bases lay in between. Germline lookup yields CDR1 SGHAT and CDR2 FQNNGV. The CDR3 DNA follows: TGTGCCAGCAGCTTAGATCTGGGTGGGAGGCCCTCGAACACTGAAGCTTTCTTT. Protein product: CASSLDLGGRPSNTEAFF.

The CDR3 sequence: CASSSTGGNEQFF. Written as DNA, the CDR3 is TGCGCCAGCAGCTCGACAGGGGGTAATGAGCAGTTCTTC. The chain links TRBV5-1 to TRBJ2-1; 9 positions agree with TRBD1. V was pared by 3 bases and J by 7 bases, with 2 bases of the junction left unmatched. This CDR3 spans 13 amino acids. Looked up from germline, CDR1 is SGHRS and CDR2 is YFSETQ.

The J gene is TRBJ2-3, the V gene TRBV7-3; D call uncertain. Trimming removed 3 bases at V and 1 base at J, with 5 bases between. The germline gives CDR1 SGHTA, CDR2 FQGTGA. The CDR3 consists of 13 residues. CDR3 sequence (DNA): TGTGCCAGCAGCTTTCAGGGCACAGATACGCAGTATTTT. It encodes CASSFQGTDTQYF.

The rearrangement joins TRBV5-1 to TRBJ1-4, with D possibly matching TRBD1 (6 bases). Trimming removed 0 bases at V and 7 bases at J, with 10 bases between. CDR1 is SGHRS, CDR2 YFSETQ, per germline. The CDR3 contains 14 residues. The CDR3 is CASSLGRGVEKLFF. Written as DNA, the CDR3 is TGCGCCAGCAGCTTGGGCAGGGGAGTTGAAAAACTGTTTTTT.

The chain's CDR3 is CASSGLAGGYPNEQFF. DNA for the CDR3: TGTGCCAGCAGCGGACTAGCGGGAGGATACCCCAATGAGCAGTTCTTC. V usage is TRBV2 and J usage is TRBJ2-1; 14 bases fit TRBD2. The trim removed 6 bases at V and 6 bases at J, leaving 7 bases unmatched. CDR3 length: 16 residues. Germline V gene data show CDR1 as SNHLY and CDR2 as FYNNEI.